This paragraph reports one T cell receptor beta chain. The antigen is not known. The sample has other DNA sequences that encode this CDR3 too. Assay: immunoSEQ multiplex PCR; the TCRdb copy retains only in-frame clones and omits some. The repertoire has around 1.9 million clones, roughly 91% of them found once; the top ten carry 1.5% to 2%. Germline CDR1 and CDR2: MDHEN and SYDVKM. The CDR3 length is 14 residues. V lost 3 bases and J lost 3; bases outside the gene matches: 1. The sample is drawn from a study of shared clonotypes between healthy human individuals. About the research overall: Aged between 18 and 49, the donors were a couple of women and a few men. Study results and limitations: Across subsets, estimated richness was generally greater for naive than for memory populations. A reduction in generation probabilities was seen for non-shared clonotypes relative to those shared by all four donors. Sampling included only blood; tissue repertoires likely differ.

Naivety among CD8 cells was defined by CD45RO negativity and positive CCR7 selection, thereby excluding terminally differentiated effector memory CD45RA+ cells. V is TRBV28 and J is TRBJ2-7, with 11 nucleotides matching TRBD1. This clonotype was obtained from a man aged 18 to 35 in good health. Some clones in this sample may be carry-over from other donors' samples. What was sequenced was naive CD8+ T cells from PBMCs. This CDR3 reads CASSLGQGGYEQYF. For the CDR3, the DNA is TGTGCCAGCAGTTTGGGACAGGGGGGCTACGAGCAGTACTTC.